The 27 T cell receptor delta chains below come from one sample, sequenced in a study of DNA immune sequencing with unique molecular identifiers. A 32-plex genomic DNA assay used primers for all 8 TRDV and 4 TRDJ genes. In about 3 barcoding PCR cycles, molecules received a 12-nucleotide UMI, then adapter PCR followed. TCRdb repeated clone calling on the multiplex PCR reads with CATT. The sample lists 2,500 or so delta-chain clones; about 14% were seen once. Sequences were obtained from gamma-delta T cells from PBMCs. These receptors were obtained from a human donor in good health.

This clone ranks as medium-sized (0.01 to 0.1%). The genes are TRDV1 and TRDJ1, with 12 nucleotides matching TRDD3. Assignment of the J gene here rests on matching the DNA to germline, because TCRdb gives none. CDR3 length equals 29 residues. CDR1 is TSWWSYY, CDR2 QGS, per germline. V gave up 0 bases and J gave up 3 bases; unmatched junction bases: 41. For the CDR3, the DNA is TGTGCTCTTGGGGAACTTGGAATTGATCGGAGCTTCTTTCATTTAGTACTGGGGGATACACCCTTGTACTCCGATAAACTCATCTTT. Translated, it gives CALGELGIDRSFFHLVLGDTPLYSDKLIF.

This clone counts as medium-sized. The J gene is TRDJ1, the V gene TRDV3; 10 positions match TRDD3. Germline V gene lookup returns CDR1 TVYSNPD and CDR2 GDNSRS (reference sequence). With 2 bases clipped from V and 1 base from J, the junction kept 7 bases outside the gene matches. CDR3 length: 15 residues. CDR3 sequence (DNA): TGTGCCTTTGAGTACTGGGGGATGATCACCGATAAACTCATCTTT. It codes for CAFEYWGMITDKLIF.

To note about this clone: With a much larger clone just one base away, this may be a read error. For the CDR3, the DNA is TGTGCCTGTGACACCGCCGGTTTGTGGGGATCCGACTCCTGGGACACCCGACAGATGTTTTTC. Translation: CACDTAGLWGSDSWDTRQMFF. The chain has TRDV2 and TRDJ3, with a tentative D call TRDD3 (6 bases). The CDR3 extends over 21 amino acids. Germline values: CDR1 GEAIGNYY, CDR2 EKD. Deletions cut 0 bases from V and 0 bases from J, with 20 bases between.

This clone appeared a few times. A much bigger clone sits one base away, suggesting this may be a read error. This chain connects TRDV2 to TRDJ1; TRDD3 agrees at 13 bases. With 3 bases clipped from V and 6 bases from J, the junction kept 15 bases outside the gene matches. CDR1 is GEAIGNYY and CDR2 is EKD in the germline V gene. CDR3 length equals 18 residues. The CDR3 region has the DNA TGTGCCTGTGACCTCCTAGTACTGGGGGATACGCGGTCCTATAAACTCATCTTT. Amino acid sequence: CACDLLVLGDTRSYKLIF.

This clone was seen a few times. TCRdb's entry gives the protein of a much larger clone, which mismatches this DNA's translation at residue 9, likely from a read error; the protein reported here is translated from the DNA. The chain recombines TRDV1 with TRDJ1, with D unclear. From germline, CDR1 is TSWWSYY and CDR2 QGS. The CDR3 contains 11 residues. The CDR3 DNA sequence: TGTGCTCTTGGGGGGTTCGATAAACCCATCTTT. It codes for CALGGFDKPIF.

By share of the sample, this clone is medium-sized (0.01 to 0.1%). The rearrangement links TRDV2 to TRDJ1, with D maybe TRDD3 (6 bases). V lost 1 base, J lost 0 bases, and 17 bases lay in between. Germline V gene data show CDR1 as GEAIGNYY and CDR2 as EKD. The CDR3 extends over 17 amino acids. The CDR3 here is CACDTLGGSGHTDKLIF. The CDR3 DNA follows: TGTGCCTGTGACACGTTGGGGGGGTCCGGCCACACCGATAAACTCATCTTT.

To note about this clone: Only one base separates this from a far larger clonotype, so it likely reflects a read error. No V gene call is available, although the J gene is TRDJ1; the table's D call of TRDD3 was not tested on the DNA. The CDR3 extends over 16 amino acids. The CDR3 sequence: CACDWLGDINTDKLIF. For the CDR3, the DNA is TGTGCCTGTGACTGGTTGGGCGATATTAACACCGATAAACTCATCTTT.

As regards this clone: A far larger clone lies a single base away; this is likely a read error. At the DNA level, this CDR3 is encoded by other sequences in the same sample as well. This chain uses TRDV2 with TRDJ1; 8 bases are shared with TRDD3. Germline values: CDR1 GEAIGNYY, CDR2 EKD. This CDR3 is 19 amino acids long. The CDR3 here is CACDTVIGTGGPPDDKLIF. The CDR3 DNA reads TGTGCCTGTGACACCGTTATAGGCACTGGGGGCCCCCCAGACGATAAACTCATTTTT.

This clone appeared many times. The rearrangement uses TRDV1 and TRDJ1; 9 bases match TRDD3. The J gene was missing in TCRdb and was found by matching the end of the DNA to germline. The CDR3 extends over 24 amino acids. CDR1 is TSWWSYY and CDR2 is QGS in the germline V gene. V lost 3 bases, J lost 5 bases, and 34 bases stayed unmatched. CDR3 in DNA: TGTGCTCTTGGGGACATTCCTACTGGGTATAGGGGGATACCCTTACCCTGGCGGAATGATAAACTCATCTTT. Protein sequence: CALGDIPTGYRGIPLPWRNDKLIF.

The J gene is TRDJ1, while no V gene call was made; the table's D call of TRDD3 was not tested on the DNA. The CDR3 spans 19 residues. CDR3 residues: CALGPYIPPWGIYTDKLIF. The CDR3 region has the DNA TGTGCTCTTGGGCCCTATATTCCGCCATGGGGGATTTATACCGATAAACTCATCTTT.

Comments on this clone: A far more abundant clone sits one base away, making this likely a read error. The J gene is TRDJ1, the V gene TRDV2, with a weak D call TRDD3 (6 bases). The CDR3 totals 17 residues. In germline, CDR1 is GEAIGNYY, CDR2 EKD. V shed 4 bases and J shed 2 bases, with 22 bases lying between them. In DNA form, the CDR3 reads TGTGCCTGTGATCCCCTGGGGATCCCTACGGGGACCGATAAACTCATCTTT. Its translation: CACDPLGIPTGTDKLIF.

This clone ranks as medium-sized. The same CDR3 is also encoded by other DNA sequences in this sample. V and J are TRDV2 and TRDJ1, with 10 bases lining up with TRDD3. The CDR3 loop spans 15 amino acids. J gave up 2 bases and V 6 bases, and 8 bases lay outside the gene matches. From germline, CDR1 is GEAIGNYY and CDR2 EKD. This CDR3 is CACKPLLGDTDKLIF. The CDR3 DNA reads TGTGCCTGTAAACCTTTACTGGGGGATACCGATAAACTCATCTTT.

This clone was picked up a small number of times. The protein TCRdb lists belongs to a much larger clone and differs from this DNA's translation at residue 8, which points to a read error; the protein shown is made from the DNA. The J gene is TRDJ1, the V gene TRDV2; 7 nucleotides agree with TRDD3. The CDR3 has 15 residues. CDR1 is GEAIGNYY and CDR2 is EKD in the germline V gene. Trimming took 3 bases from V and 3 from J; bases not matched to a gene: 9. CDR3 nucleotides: TGTGCCTGTGACGAACTGGGGTATACGCCCGATAAACTCATCTTT. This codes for CACDELGYTPDKLIF.

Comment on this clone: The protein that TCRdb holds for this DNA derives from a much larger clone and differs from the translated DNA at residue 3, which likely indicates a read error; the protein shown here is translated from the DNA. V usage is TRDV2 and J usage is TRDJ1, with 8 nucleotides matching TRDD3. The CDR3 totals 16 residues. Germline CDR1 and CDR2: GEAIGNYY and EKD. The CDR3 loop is CASDVLGGSGTDKLIF. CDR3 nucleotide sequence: TGTGCCAGTGACGTACTGGGGGGCTCGGGCACCGATAAACTCATCTTT.

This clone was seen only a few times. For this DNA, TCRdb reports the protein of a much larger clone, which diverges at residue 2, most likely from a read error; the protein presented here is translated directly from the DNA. CDR3 protein: CSCDALGDTVLDKLIF. Written as DNA, the CDR3 is TGTTCCTGTGACGCTCTGGGGGATACCGTCTTAGATAAACTCATCTTT. The chain carries TRDV2 and TRDJ1; 11 nucleotides align to TRDD3. The CDR3 is 16 residues long. Germline V gives CDR1 GEAIGNYY, CDR2 EKD.

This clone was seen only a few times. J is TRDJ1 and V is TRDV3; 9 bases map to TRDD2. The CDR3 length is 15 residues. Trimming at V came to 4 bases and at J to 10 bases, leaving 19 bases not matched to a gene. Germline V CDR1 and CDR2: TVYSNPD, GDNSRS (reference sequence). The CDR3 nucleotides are TGTGCCTACCGGCCTTCCTACGACTGGGGAACGGGACTCATCTTT. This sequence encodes CAYRPSYDWGTGLIF.

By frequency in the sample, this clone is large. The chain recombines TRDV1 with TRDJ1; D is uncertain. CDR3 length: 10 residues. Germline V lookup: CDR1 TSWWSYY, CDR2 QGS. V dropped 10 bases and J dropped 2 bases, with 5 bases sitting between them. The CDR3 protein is CAPKTDKLIF. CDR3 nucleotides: TGTGCTCCAAAGACCGATAAACTCATCTTT.

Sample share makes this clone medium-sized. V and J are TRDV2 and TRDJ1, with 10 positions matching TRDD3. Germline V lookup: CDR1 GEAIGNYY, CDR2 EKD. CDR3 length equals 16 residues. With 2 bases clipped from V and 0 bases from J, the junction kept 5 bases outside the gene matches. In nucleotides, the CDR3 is TGTGCCTGTGACAACCTGGGGGATAAGTACACCGATAAACTCATCTTT. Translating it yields CACDNLGDKYTDKLIF.

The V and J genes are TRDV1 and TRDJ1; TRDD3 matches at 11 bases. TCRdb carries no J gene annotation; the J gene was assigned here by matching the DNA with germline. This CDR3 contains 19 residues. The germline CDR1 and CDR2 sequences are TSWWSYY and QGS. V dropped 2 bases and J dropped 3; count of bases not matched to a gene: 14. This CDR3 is CALGEAFLYWGISPDKLIF. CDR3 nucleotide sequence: TGTGCTCTTGGGGAAGCCTTCCTATACTGGGGGATATCCCCCGATAAACTCATCTTT.

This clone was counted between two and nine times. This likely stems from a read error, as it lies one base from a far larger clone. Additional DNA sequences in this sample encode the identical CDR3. For the CDR3, the DNA is TGTGCCTGTGATGTACTGGGGGATACATCCTGGGACACCCGACAGATGTTTTTC. Its translation is CACDVLGDTSWDTRQMFF. J is TRDJ3 and V is TRDV2; 12 positions match TRDD3. The V gene's germline CDR1 is GEAIGNYY and CDR2 EKD. The CDR3 has 18 amino acids. The V and J ends lost 4 bases and 1 base, in that order; junction bases with no gene match: 4.

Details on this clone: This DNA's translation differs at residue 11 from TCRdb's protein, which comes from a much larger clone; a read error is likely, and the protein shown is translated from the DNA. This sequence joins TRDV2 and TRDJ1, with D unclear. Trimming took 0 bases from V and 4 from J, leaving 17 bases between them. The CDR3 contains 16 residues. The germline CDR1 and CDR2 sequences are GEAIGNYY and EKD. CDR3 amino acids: CACDTLVPEEYDKLIF. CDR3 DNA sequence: TGTGCCTGTGACACCTTAGTCCCGGAGGAGTACGATAAACTCATCTTT.

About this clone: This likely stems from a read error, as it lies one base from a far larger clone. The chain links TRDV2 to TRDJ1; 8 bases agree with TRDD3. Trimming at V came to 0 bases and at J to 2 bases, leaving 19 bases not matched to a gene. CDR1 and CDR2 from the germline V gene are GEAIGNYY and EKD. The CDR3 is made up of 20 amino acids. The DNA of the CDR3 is TGTGCCTGTGACACCGTGGGATACGCAGGGAATCGAGGAGAAACCGATAAACTCATCTTT. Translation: CACDTVGYAGNRGETDKLIF.

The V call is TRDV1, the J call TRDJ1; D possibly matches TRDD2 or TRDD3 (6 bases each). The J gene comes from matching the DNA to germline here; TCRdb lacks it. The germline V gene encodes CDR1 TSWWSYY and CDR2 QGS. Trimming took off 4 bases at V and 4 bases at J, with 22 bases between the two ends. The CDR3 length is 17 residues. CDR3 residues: CALGGPLLHTGNDKLIF. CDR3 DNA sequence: TGTGCTCTTGGGGGCCCCCTCCTACATACTGGGAACGATAAACTCATCTTT.

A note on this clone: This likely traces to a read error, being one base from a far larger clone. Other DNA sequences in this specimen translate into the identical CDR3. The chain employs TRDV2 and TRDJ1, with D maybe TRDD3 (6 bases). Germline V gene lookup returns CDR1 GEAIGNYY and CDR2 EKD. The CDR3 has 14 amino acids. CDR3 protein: CACDPLGDTDKLIF. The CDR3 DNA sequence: TGCGCCTGTGACCCTTTGGGGGACACCGATAAACTCATCTTT.

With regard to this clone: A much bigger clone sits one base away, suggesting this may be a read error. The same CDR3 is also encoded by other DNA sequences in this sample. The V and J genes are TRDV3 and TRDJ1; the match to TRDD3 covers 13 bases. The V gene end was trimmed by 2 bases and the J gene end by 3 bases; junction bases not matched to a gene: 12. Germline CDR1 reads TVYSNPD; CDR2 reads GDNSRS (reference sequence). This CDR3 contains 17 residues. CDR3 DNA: TGTGCCTTTTCACCGTACTGGGGGATACGTAGCGCCGATAAACTCATCTTT. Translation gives CAFSPYWGIRSADKLIF.

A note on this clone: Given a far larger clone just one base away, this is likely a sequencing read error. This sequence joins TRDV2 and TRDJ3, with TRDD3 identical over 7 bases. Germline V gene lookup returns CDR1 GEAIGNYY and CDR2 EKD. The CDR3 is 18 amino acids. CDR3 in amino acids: CACDGVGDYSRDTRQMFF. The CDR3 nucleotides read TGTGCCTGTGACGGGGTGGGGGACTACTCCCGGGACACCCGACAGATGTTTTTC.

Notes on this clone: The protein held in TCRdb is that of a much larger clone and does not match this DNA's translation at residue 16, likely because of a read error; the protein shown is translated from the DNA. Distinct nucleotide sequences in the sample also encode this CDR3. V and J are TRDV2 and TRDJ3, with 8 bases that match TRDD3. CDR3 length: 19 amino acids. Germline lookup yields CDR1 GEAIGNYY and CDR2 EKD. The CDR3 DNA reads TGTGCCTGTGACACCCTACTGGGGGCCAGCTCCTGGGACACCCGACTGATGTTTTTC. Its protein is CACDTLLGASSWDTRLMFF.